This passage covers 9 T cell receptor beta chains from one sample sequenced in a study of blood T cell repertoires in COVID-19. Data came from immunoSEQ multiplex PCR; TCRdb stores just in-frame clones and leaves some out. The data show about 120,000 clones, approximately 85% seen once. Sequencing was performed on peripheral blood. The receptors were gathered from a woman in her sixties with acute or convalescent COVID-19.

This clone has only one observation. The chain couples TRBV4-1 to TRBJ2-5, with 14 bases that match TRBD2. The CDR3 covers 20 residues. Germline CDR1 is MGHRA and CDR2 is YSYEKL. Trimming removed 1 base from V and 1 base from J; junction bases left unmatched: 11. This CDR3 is CASSQVASGLAGAIQETQYF. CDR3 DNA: TGCGCCAGCAGCCAAGTTGCCTCGGGACTAGCGGGGGCCATCCAAGAGACCCAGTACTTC.

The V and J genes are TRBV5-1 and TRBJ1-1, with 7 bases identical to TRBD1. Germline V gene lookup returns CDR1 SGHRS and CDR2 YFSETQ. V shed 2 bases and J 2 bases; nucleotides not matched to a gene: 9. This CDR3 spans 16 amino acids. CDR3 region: CASSFPTGEGNTEAFF. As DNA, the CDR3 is TGCGCCAGCAGCTTTCCTACAGGGGAAGGCAACACTGAAGCTTTCTTT.

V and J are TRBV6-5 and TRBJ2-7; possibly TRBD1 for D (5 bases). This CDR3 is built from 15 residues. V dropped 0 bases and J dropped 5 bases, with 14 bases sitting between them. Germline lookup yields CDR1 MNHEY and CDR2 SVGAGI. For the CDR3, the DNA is TGTGCCAGCAGTTACTCGGCCCAGGGATACGACGAGCAGTACTTC. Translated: CASSYSAQGYDEQYF.

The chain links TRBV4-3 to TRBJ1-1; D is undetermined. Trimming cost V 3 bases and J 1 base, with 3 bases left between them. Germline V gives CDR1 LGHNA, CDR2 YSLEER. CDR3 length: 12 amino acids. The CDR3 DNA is TGCGCCAGCAGCCACAGGAACACTGAAGCTTTCTTT. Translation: CASSHRNTEAFF.

The CDR3: CASSQAGVSYEQYF. The CDR3 bases are TGTGCCAGCAGCCAAGCGGGGGTCTCCTACGAGCAGTACTTC. The rearrangement links TRBV3-1 (or the pseudogene TRBV3-2) to TRBJ2-7; a weak D match, TRBD2 (6 bases). Germline V CDR1 and CDR2: LGHDT, YNNKEL (reference sequence). V was pared by 1 base and J by 0 bases, with 7 bases between. There are 14 residues in the CDR3.

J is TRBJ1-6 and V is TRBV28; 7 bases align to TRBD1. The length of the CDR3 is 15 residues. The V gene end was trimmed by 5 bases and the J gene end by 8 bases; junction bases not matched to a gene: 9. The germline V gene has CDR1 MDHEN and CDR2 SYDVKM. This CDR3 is CASSGTGTVDSPLHF. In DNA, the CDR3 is TGTGCCAGCAGTGGTACCGGGACAGTGGATTCACCCCTCCACTTT.

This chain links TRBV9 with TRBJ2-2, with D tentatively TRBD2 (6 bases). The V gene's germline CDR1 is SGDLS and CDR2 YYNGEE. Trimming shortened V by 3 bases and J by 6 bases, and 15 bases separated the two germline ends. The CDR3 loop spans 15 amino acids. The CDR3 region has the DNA TGTGCCAGCAGCGCCTCCGGGACTGGGCCCGGGGAGCTGTTTTTT. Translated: CASSASGTGPGELFF.

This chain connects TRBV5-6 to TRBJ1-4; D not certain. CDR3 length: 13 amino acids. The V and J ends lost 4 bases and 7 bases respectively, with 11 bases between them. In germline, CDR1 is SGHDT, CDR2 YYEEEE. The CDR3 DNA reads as TGTGCCAGCAGCCTAGGATATCTTGAAAAACTGTTTTTT. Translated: CASSLGYLEKLFF.

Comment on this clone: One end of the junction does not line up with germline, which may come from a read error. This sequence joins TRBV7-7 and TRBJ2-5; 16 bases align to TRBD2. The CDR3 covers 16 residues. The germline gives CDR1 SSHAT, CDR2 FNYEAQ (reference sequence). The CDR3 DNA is TGTGCTAGCAGCCTGGGACTAGCGGGGGGGCGGCAGACCCAGTACTTC. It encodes CASSLGLAGGRQTQYF.